The sequence of this T cell receptor (beta chain) was determined in a study of blood T cell repertoires in COVID-19. As processed by the authors: Scientists estimated how many nucleated cells there were by amplifying reference gene primers. Libraries were prepared by immunoSEQ multiplex PCR; TCRdb keeps only in-frame clonotypes and omits some of them. Clonal size and the V and J genes are those of that table, whereas D and trimming came from the DNA. The table records fewer than 200,000 clones, approximately 83% of them present only once. Germline V gene sequence: CDR1 ENHRY, CDR2 SYGVKD. V gave up 6 bases and J gave up 2 bases; unmatched junction bases: 6. The CDR3 extends over 14 amino acids.

The rearrangement uses TRBV10-3 and TRBJ2-7, with 8 bases identical to TRBD1. The source of this sequence is a woman over 75 with active or convalescent COVID-19. Sequencing was performed on peripheral blood. CDR3 protein: CAIRGDRGTYEQYF. The CDR3 DNA reads TGTGCCATCAGAGGAGACAGGGGTACCTACGAGCAGTACTTC.